This TCR beta chain appears in the sequencing data of a study of T cells in women clearing cervical HPV infection. Study-level background: Cases were women with histologically confirmed HPV16-related CIN3 or worse, including a couple of invasive cancers.

Prevalent HPV16 infections were excluded; only incident single HPV16 infections included. In regard to this clone: Read sequence stops 3 residues before the CDR3 end, and the germline J gene provides the missing end.

TCR beta CDR3 amplified by multiplex PCR from roughly 1,300 ng genomic DNA. Data came from immunoSEQ multiplex PCR; TCRdb stores just in-frame clones and leaves some out. The sample's table shows 30,000 to 35,000 clones. This CDR3 has 15 amino acids. Germline V gives CDR1 GTSNPN, CDR2 SVGIG (reference sequence). Trimming shortened V by 1 base and J by 5 bases, and 15 bases separated the two germline ends. The gene calls are TRBV30 and TRBJ2-1, with D possibly being TRBD2 (6 bases). Sequencing was carried out using blood buffy coat. This receptor was identified in a woman aged 18 to 75 with a cervical HPV16 infection that either progressed to CIN3+ or cleared (not recorded which). The CDR3 bases that were read are TGTGCCTGGAGTGGTGGGGGGAAAGGAGACAATGAG. This translates into CAWSGGGKGDNE. The whole CDR3 sequence reads CAWSGGGKGDNEQFF. The complete variable domain, with remaining parts taken from reference TRBV30 and TRBJ2-1, reads SQTIHQWPATLVQPVGSPLSLECTVEGTSNPNLYWYRQAAGRGLQLLFYSVGIGQISSEVPQNLSASRPQDRQFILSSKKLLLSDSGFYLCAWSGGGKGDNEQFFGPGTRLTVL.